This is a list of T cell receptor beta chains from one sample in a study of blood T cell repertoires in COVID-19. Here immunoSEQ multiplex PCR was the method, and the copy in TCRdb shows in-frame clones only, minus some. The sample includes roughly 380,000 clones, around 84% of them seen just once. The sample was peripheral blood. These receptors were obtained from a human donor with acute or convalescent COVID-19. The donor label of this sample is uncertain. The CDR3 runs from the conserved cysteine through the conserved F or W. D genes are given only for firm matches. Only part of the rows carry a size: once, few, many, or a class if the clone is expanded.

V gene	clone size	J gene	D gene	CDR3 protein	CDR3 DNA
TRBV7-9	.	TRBJ2-7	.	CASSLGTSFYEQYF	TGTGCCAGCAGCTTAGGGACAAGTTTTTACGAGCAGTACTTC
TRBV2	.	TRBJ1-2	.	CASKLDSLYGYTF	TGTGCCAGCAAATTGGACAGCCTCTATGGCTACACCTTC
TRBV10-2	.	TRBJ1-3	TRBD1	CASSRGQLSGNTIYF	TGCGCCAGCAGCCGGGGACAGCTCTCTGGAAACACCATATATTTT
TRBV30	few	TRBJ2-1	.	CAWGRVGEQFF	TGTGCCTGGGGCCGGGTGGGTGAGCAGTTCTTC
TRBV28	once	TRBJ1-1	TRBD1	CASSLPGQGVTEAFF	TGTGCCAGCAGCCTCCCCGGACAGGGGGTTACTGAAGCTTTCTTT
TRBV10-1	.	TRBJ2-7	TRBD1	CASSRDRNYEQYF	TGCGCCAGCAGCCGGGACAGGAACTACGAGCAGTACTTC
TRBV14	.	TRBJ1-2	TRBD1	CASSPDRGRGGDGYTF	TGTGCCAGCAGCCCGGACAGGGGGCGAGGAGGGGATGGCTACACCTTC
TRBV7-8	.	TRBJ1-2	TRBD1	CASSLARIGARDRGKLGYGYTF	TGTGCCAGCAGCTTAGCCCGAATCGGAGCCCGGGACAGGGGGAAACTCGGCTATGGCTACACCTTC
TRBV7-2	.	TRBJ1-6	.	CASSLVRAGVRGNSPLHF	TGTGCCAGCAGCTTAGTCAGAGCCGGGGTTCGGGGTAATTCACCCCTCCACTTT
TRBV7-2	many	TRBJ1-2	.	CASSSPVQGTTGYTF	TGTGCCAGCAGCTCCCCTGTGCAGGGTACTACGGGCTACACCTTC
TRBV4-1	.	TRBJ1-1	.	CASKNVGRVNTEAFF	TGCGCCAGCAAGAACGTAGGCAGGGTGAACACTGAAGCTTTCTTT
TRBV27	.	TRBJ1-2	.	CASSSHSDINYGYTF	TGTGCCAGCAGTTCTCATTCCGACATAAACTATGGCTACACCTTC
TRBV19	.	TRBJ1-2	TRBD1	CASSTPTRTGGTYGYTF	TGTGCCAGTAGTACCCCAACTCGGACAGGGGGAACCTATGGCTACACCTTC
TRBV15	.	TRBJ2-5	.	CATSTIRTGLYQETQYF	TGTGCCACCAGCACTATCCGGACGGGGTTGTACCAAGAGACCCAGTACTTC
TRBV11-2	.	TRBJ1-1	TRBD1	CASGARTGGRAFF	TGTGCCAGCGGGGCTCGGACAGGGGGCCGAGCTTTCTTT
TRBV2	few	TRBJ1-2	TRBD1	CASTRSGLGRRGSEGYTF	TGTGCCAGCACCAGGTCCGGGTTAGGGCGCAGGGGGAGTGAAGGCTACACCTTC
TRBV5-6	.	TRBJ2-7	TRBD1	CASSFRQGAYEQYF	TGTGCCAGCAGCTTCAGACAGGGAGCCTACGAGCAGTACTTC
TRBV5-1	.	TRBJ2-7	TRBD2	CASSLATSGGQTYEQYF	TGCGCCAGCAGCTTGGCTACTAGCGGGGGGCAAACCTACGAGCAGTACTTC
TRBV5-1	.	TRBJ1-4	.	CASSLSPPATNEKLFF	TGCGCCAGCAGCTTGTCCCCGCCGGCAACTAATGAAAAACTGTTTTTT
TRBV28	.	TRBJ1-5	TRBD1	CASRGTGGPYSNQPQHF	TGTGCCAGCAGAGGGACAGGGGGCCCGTATAGCAATCAGCCCCAGCATTTT
TRBV7-9	.	TRBJ2-7	TRBD1	CASSLGDSTYEQYF	TGTGCCAGCAGCTTAGGGGACAGCACCTACGAGCAGTACTTC
TRBV9	.	TRBJ2-2	.	CASSVVNQGGELFF	TGTGCCAGCAGCGTAGTGAATCAGGGTGGGGAGCTGTTTTTT
TRBV7-9	.	TRBJ2-7	TRBD1	CASSSRLTGNRYEQYF	TGTGCCAGCAGCTCCAGGCTGACAGGGAATCGGTACGAGCAGTACTTC
TRBV12-3/TRBV12-4	.	TRBJ2-5	.	CASRPTSTETQYF	TGTGCCAGCAGGCCTACTAGTACGGAGACCCAGTACTTC
TRBV30	.	TRBJ2-3	TRBD2	CACGRAADTQYF	TGTGCCTGCGGGAGGGCCGCAGATACGCAGTATTTT
TRBV15	.	TRBJ1-2	.	CATGTETGWRYTF	TGTGCCACCGGGACCGAGACAGGTTGGCGCTACACCTTC
TRBV18	once	TRBJ1-1	.	CASSPGTGAEAFF	TGTGCCAGCTCACCAGGGACGGGGGCTGAAGCTTTCTTT
TRBV2	once	TRBJ1-2	.	CASSEPSVSYTF	TGTGCCAGCAGTGAACCGTCGGTGAGCTACACCTTC
TRBV18	.	TRBJ1-1	.	CASSPRQAGGETEAFF	TGTGCCAGCTCACCTAGGCAGGCGGGGGGAGAGACTGAAGCTTTCTTT
TRBV2	.	TRBJ1-1	.	CASRLSREAFF	TGTGCCAGCAGGTTGTCGAGAGAGGCTTTCTTT
TRBV7-8	.	TRBJ1-1	.	CASSHRFKAFF	TGTGCCAGCAGCCATAGATTTAAGGCTTTCTTT
TRBV3-1/TRBV3-2	once	TRBJ1-6	.	CASSQGQSINSPLHF	TGTGCCAGCAGCCAAGGACAGAGTATCAATTCACCCCTCCACTTT
TRBV7-9	.	TRBJ1-4	.	CASSPHDLNEKLFF	TGTGCCAGCAGCCCCCACGACTTAAATGAAAAACTGTTTTTT
TRBV9	.	TRBJ2-1	TRBD1	CASSPGQGAGVGNEQFF	TGTGCCAGCAGCCCGGGACAGGGGGCGGGAGTGGGCAATGAGCAGTTCTTC
TRBV11-1	.	TRBJ1-2	.	CASSMGRRDGYTF	TGTGCCAGCAGCATGGGGAGGAGGGATGGCTACACCTTC
TRBV7-2	.	TRBJ2-7	.	CASRRTGTSYEQYF	TGTGCCAGCAGACGAACCGGGACTTCCTACGAGCAGTACTTC
TRBV30	few	TRBJ1-4	.	CAWRFPGTNEKLFF	TGTGCCTGGAGGTTTCCAGGGACTAATGAAAAACTGTTTTTT
TRBV4-2	once	TRBJ1-1	TRBD1	CASSQGADRGSGTEAFF	TGTGCCAGCAGCCAAGGGGCGGACAGGGGTTCAGGTACTGAAGCTTTCTTT
TRBV6-5	.	TRBJ1-1	.	CASSYPSQGRTEAFF	TGTGCCAGCAGTTACCCCTCGCAGGGCAGGACTGAAGCTTTCTTT
TRBV5-1	few	TRBJ2-3	TRBD1	CASSNRQGMGTDTQYF	TGCGCCAGCAGCAACAGACAGGGGATGGGGACAGATACGCAGTATTTT
TRBV2	.	TRBJ1-6	.	CASSGVNNSPLHF	TGTGCCAGCAGCGGAGTAAATAATTCACCCCTCCACTTT
TRBV7-9	once	TRBJ1-2	.	CASSGPGVTNYGYTF	TGTGCCAGCAGCGGGCCCGGGGTAACGAACTATGGCTACACCTTC
TRBV28	few	TRBJ1-5	.	CASSFGWEGVRQPQHF	TGTGCCAGCAGTTTCGGGTGGGAAGGGGTGAGACAGCCCCAGCATTTT
TRBV20-1	.	TRBJ2-3	.	CSAISWDTQYF	TGCAGTGCTATCAGTTGGGATACGCAGTATTTT
TRBV19	.	TRBJ1-5	TRBD1	CASSRGQGNGYSNQPQHF	TGTGCCAGTAGTAGGGGACAGGGGAATGGGTATAGCAATCAGCCCCAGCATTTT
TRBV11-1	.	TRBJ1-1	.	CASKFGAGNIEAFF	TGTGCCAGCAAATTCGGCGCGGGGAACATTGAAGCTTTCTTT
TRBV15	.	TRBJ2-1	TRBD2	CATSRVVAGGQSEQFF	TGTGCCACCAGCAGAGTAGTAGCGGGAGGTCAGAGTGAGCAGTTCTTC
TRBV28	.	TRBJ1-6	.	CASSLDFGGRSSYNSPLHF	TGTGCCAGCAGTTTGGACTTTGGCGGCAGGAGCTCCTATAATTCACCCCTCCACTTT
TRBV3-1/TRBV3-2	.	TRBJ1-2	TRBD1	CASSLRTGPNYGYTF	TGTGCCAGCAGCCTTCGGACAGGGCCCAACTATGGCTACACCTTC
TRBV10-2	.	TRBJ2-7	TRBD2	CASSEFGLAGNYEQYF	TGCGCCAGCAGTGAGTTCGGGCTAGCGGGAAACTACGAGCAGTACTTC
TRBV6-4	.	TRBJ2-7	.	CARAMVSGSYEQYF	TGTGCCAGGGCTATGGTTAGCGGATCCTACGAGCAGTACTTC